Shown below are 16 T cell receptor beta chains from a single sample sequenced in a study of blood T cell repertoires in COVID-19. The data were produced by immunoSEQ multiplex PCR, yet TCRdb's version contains in-frame clones alone and is incomplete. The sample holds almost 55,000 clones, 80% to 90% seen once. The sample was peripheral blood. The receptors shown here come from a man between 50 and 59 years old with acute or convalescent COVID-19.

The chain combines TRBV5-4 with TRBJ2-1, with 10 bases lining up with TRBD1. Germline V lookup: CDR1 SGHNT, CDR2 YYREEE (reference sequence). This CDR3 contains 15 residues. J was trimmed by 9 bases and V by 3 bases; bases with no gene match: 9. Written as DNA, the CDR3 is TGTGCCAGCAGCTCCCGGGACAGGGGATTTAGTGAGCAGTTCTTC. Translation gives CASSSRDRGFSEQFF. The full variable domain, rest sourced from reference TRBV5-4 and TRBJ2-1, is ETGVTQSPTHLIKTRGQQVTLRCSSQSGHNTVSWYQQALGQGPQFIFQYYREEENGRGNFPPRFSGLQFPNYSSELNVNALELDDSALYLCASSSRDRGFSEQFFGPGTRLTVL.

CDR3: CASGLLRDRAVYGYTF. Written as DNA, the CDR3 is TGTGCTAGTGGTTTGCTCCGGGACAGGGCGGTATATGGCTACACCTTC. V is TRBV12-5 and J is TRBJ1-2, with 9 bases aligning to TRBD1. The length of the CDR3 is 16 residues. Germline V lookup: CDR1 LGHNT, CDR2 FRNRAP. V lost 2 bases to trimming and J lost 5 bases; unmatched junction nucleotides: 9.

J is TRBJ1-1 and V is TRBV30; 7 bases are a match to TRBD1. V shed 8 bases and J 1 base; nucleotides not matched to a gene: 7. Germline CDR1 GTSNPN, CDR2 SVGIG (reference sequence). This CDR3 contains 13 residues. The CDR3 DNA follows: TGTGCCACTCAGACAGGGTCGAACACTGAAGCTTTCTTT. This encodes CATQTGSNTEAFF.

V gene TRBV29-1 combines with J gene TRBJ1-1; 8 bases line up with TRBD1. CDR1 SQVTM and CDR2 ANQGSEA come from the germline V gene. This CDR3 comprises 17 residues. V lost 3 bases, J lost 2 bases, and 14 bases stayed unmatched. DNA for the CDR3: TGCAGCGTTGATAGCCCCCGGGGGACAGGTCATAACACTGAAGCTTTCTTT. Translating it yields CSVDSPRGTGHNTEAFF.

This clone was detected once. The chain employs TRBV2 and TRBJ2-7; TRBD2 agrees at 8 bases. The J segment lost 0 bases and the V segment lost 2 bases, leaving 6 bases of the junction unmatched. This CDR3 is built from 16 residues. The germline gives CDR1 SNHLY, CDR2 FYNNEI. The DNA of the CDR3 is TGTGCCAGCAGTGAACTAGCGGGCGAATTCTCCTACGAGCAGTACTTC. It translates to CASSELAGEFSYEQYF.

The chain couples TRBV19 to TRBJ1-4, with 7 positions matching TRBD1. Trimming removed 6 bases from V and 6 bases from J; junction bases left unmatched: 7. CDR1 LNHDA and CDR2 SQIVND come from the germline V gene (reference sequence). CDR3 length: 14 residues. CDR3 protein: CASSPTGWDEKLFF. CDR3 sequence (DNA): TGTGCCAGTAGCCCGACAGGGTGGGATGAAAAACTGTTTTTT.

The gene calls are TRBV2 and TRBJ1-3; 8 positions match TRBD1. Trimming cost V 6 bases and J 4 bases; bases outside gene matches: 2. Germline CDR1 and CDR2: SNHLY and FYNNEI. The CDR3 loop spans 13 amino acids. The CDR3 DNA is TGTGCCAGCAGAGGGACAGGAGGAAACACCATATATTTT. This sequence encodes CASRGTGGNTIYF.

This sequence joins TRBV16 and TRBJ2-6; D is unresolved. Per the germline V gene, CDR1 is KGHSY and CDR2 is FQNENV. CDR3 length equals 16 residues. Trimming took off 1 base at V and 4 bases at J, with 11 bases between the two ends. CDR3 residues: CASSQLQLSGANVLTF. The CDR3, as DNA: TGTGCCAGCAGCCAATTACAGTTGTCAGGGGCCAACGTCCTGACTTTC.

The genes are TRBV15 and TRBJ2-1; a weak D match, TRBD2 (6 bases). The CDR3 runs 16 residues. Per germline, CDR1 LNHNV and CDR2 YYDKDF (reference sequence). Trimming removed 2 bases from V and 7 bases from J, with 18 bases in between. The CDR3 here is CATSRIGAGTRNEQFF. Here the CDR3 DNA reads TGTGCCACCAGCAGAATAGGTGCGGGAACGAGGAATGAGCAGTTCTTC.

V gene TRBV19 combines with J gene TRBJ2-2; the match to TRBD1 covers 9 bases. CDR1 and CDR2 from the germline V gene are LNHDA and SQIVND (reference sequence). Trimming removed 7 bases from V and 6 bases from J; junction bases left unmatched: 9. This CDR3 has 15 amino acids. The CDR3 bases are TGTGCCAGTAAACTACAGGGGGCGGACCCCGGGGAGCTGTTTTTT. Protein: CASKLQGADPGELFF.

This clone was recorded once. J is TRBJ1-5 and V is TRBV5-8; D is unclear. The CDR3 covers 12 residues. Germline V gene data show CDR1 as SGHTS and CDR2 as YDEGEE. The V end lost 2 bases, the J end lost 6 bases, and 6 bases lay between the germline ends. DNA for the CDR3: TGTGCCAGCAGCTTCCCCCTTCAGCCCCAGCATTTT. The encoded protein is CASSFPLQPQHF.

The chain uses TRBV6-5 and TRBJ1-2, with a tentative D call TRBD1 (6 bases). Germline V lookup: CDR1 MNHEY, CDR2 SVGAGI. The CDR3 is made up of 15 amino acids. Trimming cost V 4 bases and J 3 bases, with 15 bases left between them. The CDR3 DNA reads as TGTGCCAGCAGTTCAGGGGTAGGCGGGTACTATGGCTACACCTTC. The encoded protein is CASSSGVGGYYGYTF.

This chain connects TRBV6-5 to TRBJ1-2; maybe TRBD1 (6 bases). The CDR3 runs to 15 residues. Between the trimmed V and J ends, which lost 7 bases and 5 bases, there was a span of 20 bases. Germline values: CDR1 MNHEY, CDR2 SVGAGI. The CDR3 nucleotides are TGTGCCAGCACCCTAGACAGGAGACTTAGGTATGGCTACACCTTC. This translates into CASTLDRRLRYGYTF.

The chain combines TRBV24-1 with TRBJ1-4, with 9 nucleotides matching TRBD1. V lost 4 bases, J lost 5 bases, and 7 bases stayed unmatched. Germline V gene lookup returns CDR1 KGHDR and CDR2 SFDVKD. CDR3 length equals 16 residues. CDR3 loop: CATSDPAGTGNEKLFF. CDR3 in DNA: TGTGCCACCAGTGACCCAGCCGGGACAGGGAATGAAAAACTGTTTTTT.

This chain joins TRBV19 and TRBJ2-3; possible D gene TRBD2, 7 bases. CDR1 and CDR2 (germline): LNHDA, SQIVND (reference sequence). The CDR3 consists of 16 residues. Trimming took off 5 bases at V and 3 bases at J, with 18 bases between the two ends. The CDR3 nucleotides read TGTGCCAGTAGTTTAATGGCGGGGGCCGGTACAGATACGCAGTATTTT. Amino acid sequence: CASSLMAGAGTDTQYF.

The chain combines TRBV3-1 (or the pseudogene TRBV3-2) with TRBJ2-3, with TRBD2 identical over 9 bases. The CDR3 contains 19 residues. In germline, CDR1 is LGHDT, CDR2 YNNKEL (reference sequence). V was pared by 5 bases and J by 3 bases, with 18 bases of the junction left unmatched. The CDR3 DNA reads as TGTGCCAGCAGCTTTAGCGGGAGAGGGGAGATCTTTTGGACAGATACGCAGTATTTT. This gives the protein CASSFSGRGEIFWTDTQYF.